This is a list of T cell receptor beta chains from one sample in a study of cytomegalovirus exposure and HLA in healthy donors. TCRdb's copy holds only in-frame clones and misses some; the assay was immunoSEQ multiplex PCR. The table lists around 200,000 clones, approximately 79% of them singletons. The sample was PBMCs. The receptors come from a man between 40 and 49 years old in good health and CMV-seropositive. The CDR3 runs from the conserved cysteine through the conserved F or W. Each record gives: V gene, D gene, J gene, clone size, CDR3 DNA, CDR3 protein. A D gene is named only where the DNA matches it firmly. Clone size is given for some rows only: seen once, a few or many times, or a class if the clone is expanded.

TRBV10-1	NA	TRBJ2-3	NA	TGCGCCAGCAGCGTAGCGTGGCTTTTAACAGATACGCAGTATTTT	CASSVAWLLTDTQYF
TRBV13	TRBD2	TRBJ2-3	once	TGTGCCAGCAGCATGCCCGGGACTAGCAACAAACCCACAGATACGCAGTATTTT	CASSMPGTSNKPTDTQYF
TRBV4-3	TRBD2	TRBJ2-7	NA	TGCGCCAGCAGCCAAGATTATGGCGGGGGGGCCTTCGAGCAGTACTTC	CASSQDYGGGAFEQYF
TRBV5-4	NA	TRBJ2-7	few	TGTGCCAGCAGCTTGGAAGCTCTCCCCTACGAGCAGTACTTC	CASSLEALPYEQYF
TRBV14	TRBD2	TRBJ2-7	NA	TGTGCCAGCAGGGCCGGGACAGGGGCACTGACTAGCGGGGGGCACTACGAGCAGTACTTC	CASRAGTGALTSGGHYEQYF
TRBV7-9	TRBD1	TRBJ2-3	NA	TGTGCCAGCAGCTCGGGACAGTACACAGATACGCAGTATTTT	CASSSGQYTDTQYF
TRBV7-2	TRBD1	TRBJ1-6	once	TGTGCCAGCATCCTGGACAGGGGCCCCTATAATTCACCCCTCCACTTT	CASILDRGPYNSPLHF
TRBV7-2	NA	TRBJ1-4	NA	TGTGCCAGCAGCCCGACACTCCCGGGGCGGGGTGAAAAACTGTTTTTT	CASSPTLPGRGEKLFF
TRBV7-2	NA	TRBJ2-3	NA	TGTGCCAGCAGGGGATGGGCAGGGGATGGAGATACGCAGTATTTT	CASRGWAGDGDTQYF
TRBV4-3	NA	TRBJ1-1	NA	TGCGCCAGCAGCCGCTCAGGACTGAGCACTGAAGCTTTCTTT	CASSRSGLSTEAFF
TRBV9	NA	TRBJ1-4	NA	TGTGCCAGTAGCGTAGCTCCGGCAGGGGTTGAAAAACTGTTTTTT	CASSVAPAGVEKLFF
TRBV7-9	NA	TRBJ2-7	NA	TGTGCCAGCAGCTTAGAGGGAGCACCCTACGAGCAGTACTTC	CASSLEGAPYEQYF
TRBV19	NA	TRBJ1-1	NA	TGTGCCAGTAGTATAGGACAGTTGCGAACTGAAGCTTTCTTT	CASSIGQLRTEAFF
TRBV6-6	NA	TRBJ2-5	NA	TGTGCCAGCAGTGCCGACAGGTTAGAGTACTTC	CASSADRLEYF
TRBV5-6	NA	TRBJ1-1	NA	TGTGCCAGCAGCTTCCGGGAGGCAGGGAACACTGAAGCTTTCTTT	CASSFREAGNTEAFF
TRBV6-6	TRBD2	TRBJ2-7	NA	TGTGCCAGCATCTTTCCCCGGGGGGGCCTGGACGAGCAGTACTTC	CASIFPRGGLDEQYF
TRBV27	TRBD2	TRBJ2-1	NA	TGTGCCAGCAGTTTAACCGGCGGGGGGTTCTACAATGAGCAGTTCTTC	CASSLTGGGFYNEQFF
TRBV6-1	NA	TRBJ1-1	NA	TGTGCCAGCAGTTCAGATTCCCCGTACACTGAAGCTTTCTTT	CASSSDSPYTEAFF
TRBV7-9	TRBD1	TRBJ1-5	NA	TGTTCCAGCAGCCACGGGACAGGGGGATCTTATAGCAATCAGCCCCAGCATTTT	CSSSHGTGGSYSNQPQHF
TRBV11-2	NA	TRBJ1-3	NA	TGTGCCAGCAGCTTATATAGCGGCGGAAACGCTGGAAACACCATATATTTT	CASSLYSGGNAGNTIYF
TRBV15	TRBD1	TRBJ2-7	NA	TGTGCCACCAGCAGTACCGGGACAGGGGTCTACGAGCAGTACTTC	CATSSTGTGVYEQYF
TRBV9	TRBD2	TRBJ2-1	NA	TGTGCCAGCAGCGTAGTTGGTAGCGGGGGGTTGAATGAGCAGTTCTTC	CASSVVGSGGLNEQFF
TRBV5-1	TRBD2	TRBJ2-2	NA	TGCGCCAGCAGACTACCGGGACTAGCGGGGGGGCAGACGAACACCGGGGAGCTGTTTTTT	CASRLPGLAGGQTNTGELFF
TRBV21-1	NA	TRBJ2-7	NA	TGTGCCAGCAGCAAAAGAGAGCTTAACTACGAGCAGTACTTC	CASSKRELNYEQYF
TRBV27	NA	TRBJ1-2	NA	TGTGCCAGCAGTTTATCCGTGGGGGGTAACTATGGCTACACCTTC	CASSLSVGGNYGYTF
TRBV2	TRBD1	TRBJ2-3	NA	TGTGCCAGCAGTCCCCCGGGACAGGGCACAGATACGCAGTATTTT	CASSPPGQGTDTQYF
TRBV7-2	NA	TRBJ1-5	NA	TGTGCCAGCAGCCCCCCGGGGGGTCAAGAGCAGCCCCAGCATTTT	CASSPPGGQEQPQHF
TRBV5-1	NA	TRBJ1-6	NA	TGCGCCAGCAGCTTGGAGGGGCCCCCACCCCTCCACTTT	CASSLEGPPPLHF
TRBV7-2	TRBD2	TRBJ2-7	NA	TGTGCCAGCAGCTTAGGGCGGGGGGGTATCTACGAGCAGTACTTC	CASSLGRGGIYEQYF
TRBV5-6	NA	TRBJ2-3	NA	TGTGCCAGCAGCTTGAGCCGAGATACGCAGTATTTT	CASSLSRDTQYF
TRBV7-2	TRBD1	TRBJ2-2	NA	TGTGCCAGCAGCTCCGGACAGGGTTTTTATTCCGGGGAGCTGTTTTTT	CASSSGQGFYSGELFF